This TCR beta chain was captured in a study of molecular identifiers for immune sequencing clone quantification (dated by TCRdb to the late 2010s). Background on the whole study: For a replicate experiment, RNA from approximately 20,000 or 98,000 naive CD8 T cells was divided into five aliquots, and four of the five aliquots were sequenced. This methods study benchmarked molecular-identifier clustering-based TCR repertoire sequencing (MIDCIRS) and TCR RNA copy counting, using CD8 T cells to do so. General conclusions and limits of the study: Highly expanded clone sizes could be underestimated because identical TCR molecules may share a barcode. The naive libraries included spiked-in Jurkat TCR RNA (about 11 copies' worth), and this RNA is not part of the donor repertoire. In CMV-specific effector cells, clones with more than 20 RNA copies contained over 99% of molecules, whereas in naive cells such clones contained under 1% of molecules. Around 2.8 recovered TCR RNA copies per cell were obtained by modeling, versus around 9.8 by digital PCR, implying a capture efficiency of about 30%. Even against a background of around 900,000 naive CD8 T cells, spiked-in Jurkat TCR RNA amounting to a single cell's worth was reported to be detectable. When barcode sub-clustering was left out, chimeric consensus sequences inflated TCR diversity, with chimeras reaching as high as 47%.

CDR1 SGHNT and CDR2 YENEEA are derived from the germline V gene. CDR3 length: 15 amino acids, cysteine to phenylalanine. Kept here is only the CDR3 DNA, which spans 45 bases and is read in frame from base 1. Here V drops 5 bases and J drops 5 bases, and the junction holds 10 bases not matched to any gene. This clonotype was picked up a small number of times. Its antigen is unknown. No base qualities exist here, and no much larger clone lies one base off it. Libraries were prepared through PCR. The sample was run on a NextSeq 500. Preparation of bulk TCR libraries followed a previously described approach, with the TCR primers listed in Table S5. The Qiagen AllPrep DNA/RNA kit was used to purify total RNA. Reads from multiple sequencing runs of the same library were pooled before analysis. In the source study's methods: Only reads with exact TCR constant sequence were kept, trimmed to 150 nt, and grouped by their 12-nt molecular barcodes. Within each barcode group, reads were sub-clustered at a 15% Levenshtein threshold, and quality-weighted consensus sequences were built per RNA molecule. Non-functional sequences were excluded, and lower-count sequences lying one edit away from another sequence were also excluded. Based on fitting two negative binomial distributions, any barcode sub-cluster with under 20% of the maximum read count was discarded. In-frame beta chains were kept once TCRdb had trimmed the public reads at Q25 with fastp and called clones with MiXCR. Each entry is one CDR3 protein sequence, shown with its most common DNA and genes. The V and J calls follow TCRdb's processing rather than the paper's. This sample is represented by some 590,000 distinct CDR3 sequences; less than 30% of them were singletons. The top ten clones comprise about 0.8% of the sample.

Libraries of naive CD8 T cells were generated from about 20,000 to 1,000,000 sorted cells, with 10%, 30% or 50% of the purified RNA used. Naive CD8 T cells, defined as CD8+CD4-CCR7+CD45RA+, were FACS-sorted into RLT Plus buffer on a BD FACSAria II. To test detection sensitivity, Jurkat RNA equivalent to about ten TCR copies was spiked into samples of about 20,000-1,100,000 naive CD8 T cells. CD8 T cells were enriched using RosetteSep CD8+ T Cell Enrichment Cocktail and Ficoll-Paque, and the enriched cells then underwent ACK red cell lysis. The sequence came from a human donor in good health. Some libraries in this study had Jurkat cell RNA spiked in. The rearrangement joined TRBV11-3 to TRBJ2-5; TRBD1 matches 8 bases in the middle. Specimen: naive CD8+ T cells from blood, with Jurkat cell RNA spiked in. The cell subset or site label for this specimen denotes: FACS-sorted CD8+CD4-CCR7+CD45RA+ naive T cells. The CDR3 has the sequence CASSLGAGGAETQYF. DNA sequence: TGTGCCAGCAGCCTGGGTGCAGGGGGCGCGGAGACCCAGTACTTC.